Listed below are T cell receptor beta chains from one sample, sequenced in a study of identical twins. TCRdb fed the 5' RACE reads into MiXCR, producing one record per CDR3 protein. The sample holds approximately 240,000 distinct CDR3 sequences, 11% to 15% seen once. The sequenced sample consisted of memory (CD45RO+) T cells sorted from blood. The receptors come from a woman between 18 and 30 years old in good health. CDR3s include the opening cysteine and the closing phenylalanine or tryptophan. D genes are given only for firm matches. Rows give clone size only sometimes, using once, few, many, or a class for an expanded clone.

cdr3_aa cdr3_nt d_call j_call clone_size v_call
CASSNDPKSEAFF TGTGCCAGCAGCAACGACCCGAAATCTGAAGCTTTCTTT NA TRBJ1-1 few TRBV5-5
CASSTSLASSGELFF TGTGCCAGCAGCACTTCTCTAGCTTCGTCCGGGGAGCTGTTTTTT NA TRBJ2-2 few TRBV12-3/TRBV12-4
CASRRGLNTEAFF TGCGCCAGCAGGAGGGGATTGAACACTGAAGCTTTCTTT NA TRBJ1-1 few TRBV10-1
CSAVVASYNEQFF TGCAGTGCCGTAGTGGCCTCCTACAATGAGCAGTTCTTC NA TRBJ2-1 many TRBV20-1
CASSVAPERGQEAFF TGTGCCAGCAGCGTAGCCCCAGAGCGGGGACAGGAAGCTTTCTTT TRBD1 TRBJ1-1 NA TRBV9
CASSGTRVDEQFF TGTGCCAGCAGCGGGACTAGAGTTGATGAGCAGTTCTTC TRBD2 TRBJ2-1 few TRBV12-3/TRBV12-4
CASSPRDRPTGELFF TGTGCCAGCAGCCCGCGGGACAGACCCACCGGGGAGCTGTTTTTT NA TRBJ2-2 few TRBV3-1
CASSSGLGGNQPQHF TGTGCCAGCAGCTCGGGTCTTGGGGGCAATCAGCCCCAGCATTTT NA TRBJ1-5 NA TRBV28
CASSPGQGGMNTEAFF TGTGCCAGCAGCCCAGGGCAAGGAGGGATGAACACTGAAGCTTTCTTT NA TRBJ1-1 few TRBV12-3/TRBV12-4
CAISLGLLGGANVLTF TGTGCCATCAGCCTGGGACTCCTGGGTGGGGCCAACGTCCTGACTTTC NA TRBJ2-6 NA TRBV5-6
CASTNRALSYNEQFF TGTGCCAGCACTAACAGGGCACTATCCTACAATGAGCAGTTCTTC NA TRBJ2-1 NA TRBV6-2/TRBV6-3
CSGRDLKRANQETQYF TGCAGTGGTCGGGACTTGAAGAGAGCAAACCAAGAGACCCAGTACTTC NA TRBJ2-5 NA TRBV20-1
CSAVGTSGLSDTQYF TGCAGTGCAGTCGGGACTAGCGGATTGTCAGATACGCAGTATTTT TRBD2 TRBJ2-3 few TRBV20-1